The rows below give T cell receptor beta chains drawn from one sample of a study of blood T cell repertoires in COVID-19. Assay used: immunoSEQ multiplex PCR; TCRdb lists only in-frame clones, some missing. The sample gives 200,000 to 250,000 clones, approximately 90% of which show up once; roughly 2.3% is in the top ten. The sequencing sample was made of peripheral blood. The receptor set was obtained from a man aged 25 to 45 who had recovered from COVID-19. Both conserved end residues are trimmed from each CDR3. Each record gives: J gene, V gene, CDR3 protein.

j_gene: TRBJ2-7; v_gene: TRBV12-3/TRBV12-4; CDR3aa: ASSFRGRGEQY
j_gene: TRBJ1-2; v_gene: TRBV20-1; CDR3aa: SARTGYGYT
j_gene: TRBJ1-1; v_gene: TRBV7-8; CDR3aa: ASSLRGQFMNTEAF
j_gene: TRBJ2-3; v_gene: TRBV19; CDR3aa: ASSIRGGQHSTDTQY
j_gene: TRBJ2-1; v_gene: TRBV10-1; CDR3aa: ASSDSAGVRPPSYNEQF
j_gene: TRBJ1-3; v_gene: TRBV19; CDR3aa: ASRSGQGPGNTIY
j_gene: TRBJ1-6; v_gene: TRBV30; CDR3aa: ARHRDRDNSPLH
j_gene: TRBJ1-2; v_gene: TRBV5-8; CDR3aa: ASSISWAYGYT
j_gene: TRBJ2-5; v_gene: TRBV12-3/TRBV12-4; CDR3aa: ASRSREETQY
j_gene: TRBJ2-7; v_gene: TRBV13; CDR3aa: ASSAGQGDSYEQY
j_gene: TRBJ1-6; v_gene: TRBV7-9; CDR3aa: ASSPSGGTGDLPLH
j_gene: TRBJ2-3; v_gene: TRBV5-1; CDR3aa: ASGEGTGLTDTQY
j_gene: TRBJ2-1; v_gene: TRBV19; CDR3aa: ASSISAGVYNEQF
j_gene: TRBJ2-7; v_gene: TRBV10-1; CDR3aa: ASSEGSLAGSYEQY
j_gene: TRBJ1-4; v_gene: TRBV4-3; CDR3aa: ASSPALAATNEKLF
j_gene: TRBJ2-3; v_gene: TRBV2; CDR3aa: ASSSIAGGKNTQY
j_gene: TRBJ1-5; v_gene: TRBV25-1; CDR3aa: ASARGENQPQH
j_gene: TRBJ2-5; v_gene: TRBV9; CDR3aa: ASSVEAQPQETQY
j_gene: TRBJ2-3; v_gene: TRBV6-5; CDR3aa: ASSYRSAGTDTQY
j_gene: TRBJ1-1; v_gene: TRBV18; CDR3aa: ASSLLGPFPGHEIVNTEAF